This T cell receptor (beta chain) was captured in a study of cytomegalovirus exposure and HLA in healthy donors. Researchers ran the PCR with 60 Vbeta and 13 Jbeta primers. Using immunoSEQ multiplex PCR, the repertoire was profiled, and TCRdb retains in-frame clones only, with some absent. The sample holds approximately 200,000 clones, about 79% seen once. The CDR3 runs 14 residues. The ends lost 5 bases at V and 2 bases at J; junction bases unmatched: 4. Looked up from germline, CDR1 is SGHTA and CDR2 is FQGNSA. To note about this clone: Its antigen is not known.

Study-wide findings and caveats: A few V segments could not be told apart, such as TRBV6-2 and TRBV6-3, and were left out. There was a cluster of highly shared sequence variants that was likely a sequencing artifact.

The sequenced sample consisted of PBMCs. The chain joins TRBV7-2 to TRBJ2-5, with TRBD2 identical over 8 bases. The sequence derives from a man aged 18-30 years in good health and CMV-seronegative. Written as DNA, the CDR3 is TGTGCCAGCAGCGCACTAGCGGTGCAAGAGACCCAGTACTTC. This sequence encodes CASSALAVQETQYF.